These 18 T cell receptor beta chains share one sample of origin, sequenced in a study of blood T cells in healthy people across ages. With a J-beta primer mix and a sample-barcoded 5' primer, a second PCR ran roughly 7 to 11 cycles. TCRdb re-analysed the 5' RACE reads in MiXCR, keeping a single row per CDR3 protein. The table includes over a million distinct CDR3 sequences, 35% to 45% detected once. The sequenced material came from blood. The receptors derive from a young woman in good health.

This clonotype was seen a single time. This chain links TRBV6-4 with TRBJ2-7, with D uncertain. The CDR3 length is 12 residues. Trimming pared 4 bases from V and 5 bases from J, leaving 9 bases between. Germline CDR1 and CDR2: MRHNA and SNTAGT. The CDR3 protein is CASSGCRDEQYF. CDR3 nucleotides: TGTGCCAGCAGTGGGTGTCGGGACGAGCAGTACTTC.

This clonotype was observed a few times. This chain links TRBV11-2 with TRBJ2-7, with D possibly matching TRBD1 (5 bases). This CDR3 is built from 14 residues. V was pared by 3 bases and J by 0 bases, with 9 bases between. Germline values: CDR1 SGHAT, CDR2 FQNNGV. The CDR3 DNA reads TGTGCCAGCAGCTTTTCCAGGGACTCCTACGAGCAGTACTTC. It encodes CASSFSRDSYEQYF.

J is TRBJ1-2 and V is TRBV20-1; TRBD1 agrees at 12 bases. Losses at the gene ends were 4 bases for V and 0 bases for J; bases not matched to a gene: 6. Germline V gives CDR1 DFQATT, CDR2 SNEGSKA (reference sequence). The CDR3 runs to 16 residues. The CDR3: CSAKGQGALANYGYTF. For the CDR3, the DNA is TGCAGTGCTAAGGGACAGGGGGCGCTGGCTAACTATGGCTACACCTTC.

This clonotype was seen at least ten times. This chain links TRBV29-1 with TRBJ2-7; 10 nucleotides match TRBD1. The CDR3 loop spans 14 amino acids. V shed 6 bases, J shed 0 bases, and the junction held 5 bases outside the gene matches. Germline lookup yields CDR1 SQVTM and CDR2 ANQGSEA. The CDR3 bases are TGCAGCGTGGGGACAGGGGTCAGCTCCTACGAGCAGTACTTC. Translating it yields CSVGTGVSSYEQYF.

The chain is built from TRBV12-3 or TRBV12-4 and TRBJ1-1; D is possibly TRBD1 (5 bases). V lost 2 bases, J lost 10 bases, and 8 bases lay in between. The CDR3 is 11 amino acids. The CDR3, as DNA: TGTGCCAGCAGTTTACGAGGGGTAGCTTTCTTT. Translating gives CASSLRGVAFF.

This rearrangement joins TRBV20-1 to TRBJ2-4; TRBD2 aligns across 10 bases. V was clipped by 1 base and J by 1 base; unmatched bases: 7. The germline V gene has CDR1 DFQATT and CDR2 SNEGSKA (reference sequence). The CDR3 covers 17 residues. The CDR3 reads CSARVAGGLTAKNIQYF. The CDR3 coding sequence is TGCAGTGCTAGAGTAGCGGGAGGCCTAACCGCCAAAAACATTCAGTACTTC.

V usage is TRBV29-1 and J usage is TRBJ1-1; tentatively, D is TRBD1 (6 bases). V gave up 4 bases and J gave up 5 bases, with 17 bases separating them. CDR3 size: 14 residues. The germline CDR1 and CDR2 sequences are SQVTM and ANQGSEA. CDR3 nucleotide sequence: TGCAGCGTTGTAGTCCCGGGGGCATGGACTGAAGCTTTCTTT. Residues: CSVVVPGAWTEAFF.

The chain employs TRBV29-1 and TRBJ1-2; TRBD1 is a possible D gene (5 bases). This CDR3 spans 12 amino acids. Germline lookup yields CDR1 SQVTM and CDR2 ANQGSEA. The V end was cut by 2 bases, the J end by 6 bases, with 10 bases between. In nucleotides, the CDR3 is TGCAGCGTTGAATCAGGGCCCAATGGCTACACCTTC. Residues: CSVESGPNGYTF.

The genes are TRBV27 and TRBJ2-2, with TRBD2 matching 11 bases. Trimming took 3 bases from V and 6 from J; bases not matched to a gene: 0. CDR3 size: 14 residues. CDR1 and CDR2 from the germline V gene are MNHEY and SMNVEV (reference sequence). CDR3 in DNA: TGTGCCAGCAGTTTTAGCGGGAGGGCCGGGGAGCTGTTTTTT. Its translation: CASSFSGRAGELFF.

The CDR3 coding sequence is TGCAGTGCTTATGGACAGGGCAACACCGGGGAGCTGTTTTTT. It is translated as CSAYGQGNTGELFF. The V and J genes are TRBV20-1 and TRBJ2-2; TRBD1 aligns across 8 bases. V was clipped by 5 bases and J by 2 bases; unmatched bases: 4. The germline CDR1 and CDR2 sequences are DFQATT and SNEGSKA (reference sequence). This CDR3 is 14 amino acids long.

The chain employs TRBV20-1 and TRBJ2-1, with 7 bases that match TRBD2. Germline V gene data show CDR1 as DFQATT and CDR2 as SNEGSKA (reference sequence). After removal of 4 bases from V and 2 bases from J, the junction contained 8 bases not matched to a gene. The CDR3 loop spans 15 amino acids. The CDR3 bases are TGCAGTGCTACCCCTTTTGCGGGAGCCTACAATGAGCAGTTCTTC. Its protein is CSATPFAGAYNEQFF.

The chain combines TRBV27 with TRBJ2-7; 10 positions agree with TRBD1. The CDR3 has 15 amino acids. CDR1 is MNHEY, CDR2 SMNVEV, per germline (reference sequence). With 7 bases clipped from V and 7 bases from J, the junction kept 13 bases outside the gene matches. The CDR3 DNA is TGTGCCAGCATTAGACAGGGGGCTACCTACAATGAGCAGTACTTC. It yields the protein CASIRQGATYNEQYF.

The table lists this clonotype with a few counts. The chain links TRBV3-1 to TRBJ1-6; no clear D. The CDR3 sequence is 12 residues long. CDR1 is LGHDT, CDR2 YNNKEL, per germline (reference sequence). With 8 bases removed from V and 8 bases from J, the gap between germline ends came to 10 bases. CDR3 nucleotides: TGTGCCAGCCGACTTAGCGATTCACCCCTCCACTTT. Translating gives CASRLSDSPLHF.

This clonotype showed up just a few times. The gene calls are TRBV7-9 and TRBJ1-2; perhaps TRBD1 as D (6 bases). V dropped 1 base and J dropped 8 bases, with 11 bases sitting between them. The CDR3 loop spans 13 amino acids. CDR1 SEHNR and CDR2 FQNEAQ come from the germline V gene (reference sequence). The CDR3 is CASSLEGVLGYTF. In DNA, the CDR3 is TGTGCCAGCAGCTTAGAGGGGGTGTTAGGCTACACCTTC. The whole variable domain, remainder taken from reference TRBV7-9 and TRBJ1-2, is DTGVSQNPRHKITKRGQNVTFRCDPISEHNRLYWYRQTLGQGPEFLTYFQNEAQLEKSRLLSDRFSAERPKGSFSTLEIQRTEQGDSAMYLCASSLEGVLGYTFGSGTRLTVV.

There are a few counts of this clonotype. V is TRBV4-3 and J is TRBJ1-1; D might be TRBD1 (5 bases). Germline V gene data show CDR1 as LGHNA and CDR2 as YSLEER. Trimming cost V 0 bases and J 4 bases, with 9 bases left between them. The CDR3 spans 14 residues. The CDR3 nucleotides are TGCGCCAGCAGCCAAGATAAGGGGACCACTGAAGCTTTCTTT. Its translation: CASSQDKGTTEAFF.

The chain is built from TRBV13 and TRBJ2-7; the match to TRBD1 covers 7 bases. The CDR3 is 14 residues long. J was trimmed by 3 bases and V by 3 bases; bases with no gene match: 5. In germline, CDR1 is PRHDT, CDR2 FYEKMQ (reference sequence). The CDR3 bases are TGTGCCAGCAGCTTGGGACAGTTAAACTACGAGCAGTACTTC. Its protein product is CASSLGQLNYEQYF.

The chain couples TRBV4-2 to TRBJ1-1; a possible D gene is TRBD1 (5 bases). Germline V gene data show CDR1 as LGHNA and CDR2 as YNFKEQ. The ends were cut back, 8 bases at V and 6 bases at J, with 22 bases in the middle. This CDR3 spans 15 amino acids. The CDR3 DNA reads TGTGCCAGCGTCCCCGGGGGGGGACGAACCGCTGAAGCTTTCTTT. Protein sequence: CASVPGGGRTAEAFF.

The table lists this clonotype with many counts. The rearrangement uses TRBV27 and TRBJ1-2, with D tentatively TRBD1 (6 bases). The germline V gene has CDR1 MNHEY and CDR2 SMNVEV (reference sequence). This CDR3 region has 13 residues. Trimming shortened V by 6 bases and J by 4 bases, and 12 bases separated the two germline ends. As DNA, the CDR3 is TGTGCCAGCAGCCCCAGGGGTGGCTATGGCTACACCTTC. This codes for CASSPRGGYGYTF.